The TCR beta chain described here comes from a study of a mutant IDH1 vaccine in newly diagnosed glioma. Trimming shortened V by 9 bases and J by 2 bases, and 14 bases separated the two germline ends. CDR3 length equals 14 residues. Germline V gene lookup returns CDR1 LNHNV and CDR2 YYDKDF (reference sequence). As for this clone: No antigen is known for it.

Notes on the study in general: Apparently unrelated to pseudoprogression were changes in the top peripheral T cell clonotypes.

Assay: immunoSEQ multiplex PCR; the TCRdb copy retains only in-frame clones and omits some. The sample consists of 55,000 to 65,000 clones, approximately 81% of them appearing once. Regarding time point: week 35, safety follow-up. Topical imiquimod accompanied each vaccine dose, which consisted of 300 ug of mutant IDH1 20-mer peptide. This clonotype was sampled from a man aged 25-40 years with glioma. The sample here was PBMCs, taken from a glioma patient whose treatment included an IDH1 peptide vaccine. The gene calls are TRBV15 and TRBJ2-1, with D possibly TRBD2 on 6 matching bases. CDR3 nucleotide sequence: TGTGCCACTACCCTGGGAGGACCCTACAATGAGCAGTTCTTC. Translating it yields CATTLGGPYNEQFF. Drawing the rest from reference TRBV15 and TRBJ2-1, the complete variable domain is DAMVIQNPRYQVTQFGKPVTLSCSQTLNHNVMYWYQQKSSQAPKLLFHYYDKDFNNEADTPDNFQSRRPNTSFCFLDIRSPGLGDTAMYLCATTLGGPYNEQFFGPGTRLTVL.